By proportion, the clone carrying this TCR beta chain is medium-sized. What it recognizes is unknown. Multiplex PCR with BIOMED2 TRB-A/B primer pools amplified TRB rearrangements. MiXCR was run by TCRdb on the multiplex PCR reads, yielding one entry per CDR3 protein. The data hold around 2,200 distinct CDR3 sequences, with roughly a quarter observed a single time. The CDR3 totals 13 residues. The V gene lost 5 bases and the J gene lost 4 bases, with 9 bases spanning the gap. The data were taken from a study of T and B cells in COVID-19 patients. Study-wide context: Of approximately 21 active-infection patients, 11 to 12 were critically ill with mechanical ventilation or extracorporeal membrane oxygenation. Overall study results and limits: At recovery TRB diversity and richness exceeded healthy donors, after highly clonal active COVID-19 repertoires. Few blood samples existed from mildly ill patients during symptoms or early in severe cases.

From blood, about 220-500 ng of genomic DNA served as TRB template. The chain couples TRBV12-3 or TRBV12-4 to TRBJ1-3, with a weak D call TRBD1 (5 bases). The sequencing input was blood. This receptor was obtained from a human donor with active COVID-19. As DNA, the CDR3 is TGTGCCAGCAGTCTTGAGGGGGGAAACACCATATATTTT. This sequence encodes CASSLEGGNTIYF.